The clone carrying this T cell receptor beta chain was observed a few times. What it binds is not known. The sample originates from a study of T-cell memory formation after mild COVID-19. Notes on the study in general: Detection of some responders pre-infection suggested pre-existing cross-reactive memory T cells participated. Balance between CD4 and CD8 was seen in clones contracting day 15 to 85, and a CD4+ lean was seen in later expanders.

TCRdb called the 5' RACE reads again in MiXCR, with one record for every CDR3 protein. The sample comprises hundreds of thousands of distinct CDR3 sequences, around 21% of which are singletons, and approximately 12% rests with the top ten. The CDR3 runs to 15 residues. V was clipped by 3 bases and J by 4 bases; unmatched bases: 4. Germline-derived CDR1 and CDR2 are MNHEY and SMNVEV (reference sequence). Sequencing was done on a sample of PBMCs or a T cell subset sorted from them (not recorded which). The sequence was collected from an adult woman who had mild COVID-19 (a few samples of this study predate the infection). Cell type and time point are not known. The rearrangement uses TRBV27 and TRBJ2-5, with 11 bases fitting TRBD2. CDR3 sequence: CASSFLAGGRETQYF. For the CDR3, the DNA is TGTGCCAGCAGTTTCTTAGCGGGAGGGAGAGAGACCCAGTACTTC.